The source of this T cell receptor beta chain is a study of OX40 agonist ivuxolimab in advanced cancers. Study overall: Patients enrolled in dose escalation were diagnosed with hepatocellular carcinoma, melanoma, renal cell or head and neck cancer.

CDR3 length equals 16 residues. Looked up from germline, CDR1 is LNHNV and CDR2 is YYDKDF (reference sequence). V lost 1 base to trimming and J lost 2 bases; unmatched junction nucleotides: 6. Measured with immunoSEQ multiplex PCR; TCRdb has only the in-frame clones, and not every one. Of some 82,000 clones listed, roughly 94% are singletons. V is TRBV15 and J is TRBJ2-3, with 7 positions matching TRBD2. Here the sequenced sample was CD4+ or CD8+ T cells sorted from blood, taken in a trial of the OX40 agonist ivuxolimab. The receptor was isolated from an adult with an advanced solid tumor such as melanoma, head and neck, liver or kidney cancer. The CDR3 protein is CATSRALTSYTDTQYF. Here the CDR3 DNA reads TGTGCCACCAGCAGAGCCCTGACTAGCTACACAGATACGCAGTATTTT.